This TCR beta chain stems from a study of blood T cell repertoires in COVID-19. Germline-derived CDR1 and CDR2 are LGHDT and YNNKEL (reference sequence). The CDR3 has 14 amino acids. The V end was cut by 4 bases, the J end by 7 bases, with 17 bases between. Assay used: immunoSEQ multiplex PCR; TCRdb lists only in-frame clones, some missing. The sample gives 70,000 to 100,000 clones, 80% to 90% of which show up once; 2.5% to 3% is in the top ten. Patients at the Seattle site were enrolled during active infection and followed longitudinally. The J gene is TRBJ2-7, the V gene TRBV3-1 (or the pseudogene TRBV3-2); weak D call: TRBD2 (7 bases). Sequenced input: peripheral blood. The sequence was collected from a middle-aged man with COVID-19, enrolled during active disease. For the CDR3, the DNA is TGTGCCAGCAGCCTAGGGGGAGGCGGGAGAGAGCAGTACTTC. This gives the protein CASSLGGGGREQYF.